Shown below are 18 T cell receptor beta chains from a single sample sequenced in a study of cytomegalovirus exposure and HLA in healthy donors. The PCR ran on 60 Vbeta and 13 Jbeta primers. The method was immunoSEQ multiplex PCR; TCRdb's version includes in-frame clones alone and lacks a portion of them. The table lists over 85,000 clones, 65% to 75% of them singletons. Sequenced input: PBMCs. The receptors were sampled from a man aged 30-40 years in good health and CMV-seronegative.

The chain links TRBV27 to TRBJ1-5, with a weak D call TRBD1 (6 bases). The CDR3 contains 14 residues. Between the trimmed V and J ends, which lost 3 bases and 8 bases, there was a span of 14 bases. Germline CDR1 and CDR2: MNHEY and SMNVEV (reference sequence). CDR3 in DNA: TGTGCCAGCAGTTTTGGGGGGGGCTATGAGCCCCAGCATTTT. Translation gives CASSFGGGYEPQHF.

J is TRBJ2-5 and V is TRBV30, with a tentative D call TRBD1 (5 bases). CDR1 and CDR2 from the germline V gene are GTSNPN and SVGIG (reference sequence). The CDR3 sequence is 13 residues long. V was shortened by 4 bases and J by 6 bases, with 15 bases between the two germline ends. In DNA, the CDR3 is TGTGCCTGGATAGGGGCAGTAGAAAAGACCCAGTACTTC. It codes for CAWIGAVEKTQYF.

The rearrangement uses TRBV16 and TRBJ2-2; possible D gene TRBD2, 5 bases. V lost 0 bases, J lost 7 bases, and 12 bases lay in between. Germline V CDR1 and CDR2: KGHSY, FQNENV. The CDR3 covers 15 residues. CDR3 sequence: CASSQSYRGLGELFF. The CDR3 coding sequence is TGTGCCAGCAGCCAATCTTACCGGGGTCTCGGGGAGCTGTTTTTT.

The chain is built from TRBV27 and TRBJ1-2; D is unclear. Germline CDR1 reads MNHEY; CDR2 reads SMNVEV (reference sequence). V dropped 6 bases and J dropped 7 bases, with 15 bases sitting between them. The CDR3 runs 13 residues. Here the CDR3 DNA reads TGTGCCAGCAGCCCAGCGGGGTTATCTGGCTACACCTTC. Translating gives CASSPAGLSGYTF.

The chain couples TRBV29-1 to TRBJ1-1; the D gene is possibly TRBD1 (5 bases). Germline CDR1 is SQVTM and CDR2 is ANQGSEA. CDR3 length equals 12 residues. Trimming shortened V by 6 bases and J by 1 base, and 9 bases separated the two germline ends. CDR3 sequence reads: CSVAQGNTEAFF. The CDR3 coding sequence is TGCAGCGTGGCTCAGGGGAACACTGAAGCTTTCTTT.

The V call is TRBV6-1, the J call TRBJ1-4; the match to TRBD1 covers 8 bases. The V gene's germline CDR1 is MNHNS and CDR2 SASEGT. The CDR3 runs to 14 residues. With V trimmed by 7 bases and J by 3 bases, 4 bases remained unmatched. The CDR3 loop reads CASTRTGSNEKLFF. The CDR3 coding sequence is TGTGCCAGCACCCGGACAGGGTCTAATGAAAAACTGTTTTTT.

This clone has only a few counts. The chain carries TRBV4-3 and TRBJ2-7, with D possibly matching TRBD1 (5 bases). V gave up 0 bases and J gave up 3 bases, with 12 bases separating them. Germline V gene sequence: CDR1 LGHNA, CDR2 YSLEER. The CDR3 spans 15 residues. CDR3 protein: CASSQDRGSNYEQYF. DNA for the CDR3: TGCGCCAGCAGCCAAGATAGGGGCAGTAACTACGAGCAGTACTTC.

The rearrangement links TRBV7-7 to TRBJ2-1; TRBD2 aligns across 14 bases. From germline, CDR1 is SSHAT and CDR2 FNYEAQ (reference sequence). V lost 5 bases, J lost 6 bases, and 3 bases stayed unmatched. The CDR3 totals 15 residues. CDR3 loop: CASSPTSGRVNEQFF. In DNA form, the CDR3 reads TGTGCCAGCAGCCCGACTAGCGGGAGGGTCAATGAGCAGTTCTTC.

The V call is TRBV5-1, the J call TRBJ2-7; tentatively, D is TRBD2 (6 bases). The CDR3 loop spans 15 amino acids. Germline CDR1 is SGHRS and CDR2 is YFSETQ. V shed 3 bases and J shed 0 bases, with 13 bases lying between them. The CDR3 DNA follows: TGCGCCAGCAGCTCGGGGGTCCTTAGCTCCTACGAGCAGTACTTC. This translates into CASSSGVLSSYEQYF.

CDR3: CASSIAHSTGGNTEAFF. The CDR3 bases are TGTGCCAGTAGTATAGCCCACTCGACAGGGGGGAACACTGAAGCTTTCTTT. The rearrangement uses TRBV19 and TRBJ1-1; 9 nucleotides line up with TRBD1. CDR1 and CDR2 (germline): LNHDA, SQIVND (reference sequence). The CDR3 contains 17 residues. Losses at the gene ends were 1 base for V and 1 base for J; bases not matched to a gene: 7.

This clone was detected a few times. J is TRBJ2-1 and V is TRBV5-1, with 11 bases that match TRBD2. V dropped 2 bases and J dropped 7; count of bases not matched to a gene: 5. CDR1 is SGHRS, CDR2 YFSETQ, per germline. The CDR3 is 15 residues long. CDR3 nucleotide sequence: TGCGCCAGCAGCTTACTAGCGGGAGCGATAAATGAGCAGTTCTTC. Its translation: CASSLLAGAINEQFF.

This rearrangement joins TRBV5-1 to TRBJ1-3, with D perhaps TRBD1 (5 bases). The CDR3 sequence is 15 residues long. With 1 base removed from V and 0 bases from J, the gap between germline ends came to 8 bases. CDR1 SGHRS and CDR2 YFSETQ come from the germline V gene. The CDR3 nucleotides are TGCGCCAGCAGCTTGCCGACAGACTCTGGAAACACCATATATTTT. The encoded protein is CASSLPTDSGNTIYF.

This clone was seen a handful of times. V usage is TRBV10-3 and J usage is TRBJ1-2; TRBD1 agrees at 11 bases. CDR1 and CDR2 (germline): ENHRY, SYGVKD. CDR3 length: 14 amino acids. The V and J ends lost 6 bases and 6 bases, in that order; junction bases with no gene match: 6. The CDR3 sequence is CAISRDRGRDGYTF. The CDR3 region has the DNA TGTGCCATCAGCAGGGACAGGGGGAGGGATGGCTACACCTTC.

This clone was seen more than once but under ten times. The V call is TRBV30, the J call TRBJ1-3; D possibly corresponds to TRBD1 (6 bases). CDR1 GTSNPN and CDR2 SVGIG come from the germline V gene (reference sequence). V dropped 2 bases and J dropped 3 bases, with 8 bases sitting between them. The CDR3 length is 13 residues. The CDR3 here is CAWSRDNGNTIYF. The DNA for the CDR3 is TGTGCCTGGAGTAGGGACAATGGAAACACCATATATTTT. The whole variable domain, remainder taken from reference TRBV30 and TRBJ1-3, is SQTIHQWPATLVQPVGSPLSLECTVEGTSNPNLYWYRQAAGRGLQLLFYSVGIGQISSEVPQNLSASRPQDRQFILSSKKLLLSDSGFYLCAWSRDNGNTIYFGEGSWLTVV.

The table lists this clone with a count of one. The chain uses TRBV15 and TRBJ1-3, with D possibly matching TRBD1 (5 bases). The V and J ends lost 1 base and 2 bases respectively, with 12 bases between them. From germline, CDR1 is LNHNV and CDR2 YYDKDF (reference sequence). CDR3 length: 16 amino acids. CDR3 nucleotides: TGTGCCACCAGCAGAGCCCTGGGGGGTACTGGAAACACCATATATTTT. Translated: CATSRALGGTGNTIYF. The full variable domain, its missing parts supplied by reference TRBV15 and TRBJ1-3, is DAMVIQNPRYQVTQFGKPVTLSCSQTLNHNVMYWYQQKSSQAPKLLFHYYDKDFNNEADTPDNFQSRRPNTSFCFLDIRSPGLGDTAMYLCATSRALGGTGNTIYFGEGSWLTVV.

This clone has just a few counts. J is TRBJ2-7 and V is TRBV4-1, with a weak D call TRBD2 (5 bases). Germline loops: CDR1 MGHRA, CDR2 YSYEKL. The ends were cut back, 3 bases at V and 13 bases at J, with 25 bases in the middle. The CDR3 is made up of 15 amino acids. The CDR3 spells CASSQEVPGTWVHYF. CDR3 bases: TGCGCCAGCAGCCAGGAGGTCCCTGGTACGTGGGTTCACTACTTC.

This chain links TRBV27 with TRBJ1-2, with a possible D match to TRBD1 (5 bases). Trimming shortened V by 5 bases and J by 6 bases, and 16 bases separated the two germline ends. The germline gives CDR1 MNHEY, CDR2 SMNVEV (reference sequence). The CDR3 spans 14 residues. In DNA form, the CDR3 reads TGTGCCAGCAGTCGGGACTCCGGGGGGGATGGCTACACCTTC. Amino acids: CASSRDSGGDGYTF.

This clone was seen only a few times. The gene calls are TRBV5-1 and TRBJ2-5; 15 positions match TRBD2. The germline V gene encodes CDR1 SGHRS and CDR2 YFSETQ. CDR3 length: 17 amino acids. Unmatched junction bases numbered 5, after V lost 1 base and J lost 4 bases. CDR3 protein: CASSLRTSGGAGETQYF. Written as DNA, the CDR3 is TGCGCCAGCAGCTTGAGGACTAGCGGGGGGGCCGGAGAGACCCAGTACTTC. Together with reference TRBV5-1 and TRBJ2-5, the CDR3 gives the full variable domain: KAGVTQTPRYLIKTRGQQVTLSCSPISGHRSVSWYQQTPGQGLQFLFEYFSETQRNKGNFPGRFSGRQFSNSRSEMNVSTLELGDSALYLCASSLRTSGGAGETQYFGPGTRLLVL.